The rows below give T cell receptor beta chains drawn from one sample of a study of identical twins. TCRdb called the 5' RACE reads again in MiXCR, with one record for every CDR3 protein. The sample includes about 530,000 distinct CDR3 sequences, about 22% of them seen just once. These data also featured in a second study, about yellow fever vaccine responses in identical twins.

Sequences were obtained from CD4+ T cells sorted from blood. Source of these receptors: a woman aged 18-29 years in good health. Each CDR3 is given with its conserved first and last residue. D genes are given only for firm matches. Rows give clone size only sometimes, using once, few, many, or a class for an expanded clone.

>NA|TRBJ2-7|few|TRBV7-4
TGTGCCAGCAGCGGGGTGGTTGAAACCTACGAGCAGTACTTC
CASSGVVETYEQYF
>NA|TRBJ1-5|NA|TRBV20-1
TGCAGTGCGAGATCCTTCAACAATCAGCCCCAGCATTTT
CSARSFNNQPQHF
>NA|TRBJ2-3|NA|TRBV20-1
TGCAGTGCTAGAGTGGGGGGAGATACGCAGTATTTT
CSARVGGDTQYF
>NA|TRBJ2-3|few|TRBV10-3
TGTGCCATCAGTGCTTGGGGGACAGATACGCAGTATTTT
CAISAWGTDTQYF
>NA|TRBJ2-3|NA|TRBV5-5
TGTGCCAGCAGCTTGCGGTGGCAGGGTGATACGCAGTATTTT
CASSLRWQGDTQYF
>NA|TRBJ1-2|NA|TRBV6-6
TGTGCCAGCAGCCCACCCGGCGACTATGGCTACACCTTC
CASSPPGDYGYTF
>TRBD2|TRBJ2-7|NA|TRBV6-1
TGTGCCAGCAGGATGACTAGCGTCTACGAGCAGTACTTC
CASRMTSVYEQYF
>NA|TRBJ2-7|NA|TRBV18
TGTGCCAGCCCGCGGGGCGAGCAGTACTTC
CASPRGEQYF
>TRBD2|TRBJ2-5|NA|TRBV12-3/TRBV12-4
TGTGCCAGCAGTTTAGCGGCGGGGGGATTTCAAGAGACCCAGTACTTC
CASSLAAGGFQETQYF
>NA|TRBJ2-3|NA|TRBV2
TGTGCCAGCAGTGAACTTGGACTAACACACACAGATACGCAGTATTTT
CASSELGLTHTDTQYF
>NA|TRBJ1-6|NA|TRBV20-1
TGCAGTGCTAGAGATGGGGACACAAGCAGTAATTCACCCCTCCACTTT
CSARDGDTSSNSPLHF
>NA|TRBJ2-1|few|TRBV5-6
TGTGCCAGCAGCTTGGGGGACCCGGGCGTCAGGGAGCAGTTCTTC
CASSLGDPGVREQFF
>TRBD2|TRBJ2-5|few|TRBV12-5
TGTGCTAGTGGTTTGCCCCGGGCAGCGGGAGCGAGAGAAGAGACCCAGTACTTC
CASGLPRAAGAREETQYF
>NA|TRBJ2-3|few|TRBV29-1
TGCAGCGTTGTTTGGGCTAAAACCGCAAGCACAGATACGCAGTATTTT
CSVVWAKTASTDTQYF
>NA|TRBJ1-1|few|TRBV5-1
TGCGCCAGCAGCTTGGAGGGTGTGAACACTGAAGCTTTCTTT
CASSLEGVNTEAFF
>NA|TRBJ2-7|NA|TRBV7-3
TGTGCCAGCAGCCCGACCAACGATGGGGAGCAGTACTTC
CASSPTNDGEQYF